Following are 13 T cell receptor beta chains from one sample sequenced in a study of T cell responses to AZD1222 COVID-19 vaccine. This table comes from immunoSEQ multiplex PCR, and its TCRdb copy is limited to in-frame clones, with some not included. The sample shows about 180,000 clones, about 93% of them seen only once. Sequencing used peripheral blood, obtained 28 days after the second dose of the MenACWY control vaccine. These receptors originate from an adult who received the MenACWY meningococcal vaccine as a control.

In this sample, this clone turned up a few times. This sequence joins TRBV10-3 and TRBJ1-1; D is unresolved. This CDR3 is built from 14 residues. The V gene lost 0 bases and the J gene lost 0 bases, with 5 bases spanning the gap. Germline V lookup: CDR1 ENHRY, CDR2 SYGVKD. In DNA, the CDR3 is TGTGCCATCAGTGAGTCGGATTTGAACACTGAAGCTTTCTTT. Translated: CAISESDLNTEAFF.

The gene calls are TRBV7-2 and TRBJ1-2; D gene uncertain. Germline values: CDR1 SGHTA, CDR2 FQGNSA. Trimming removed 5 bases at V and 5 bases at J, with 12 bases between. This CDR3 has 13 amino acids. The CDR3 here is CASSPFKKYGYTF. CDR3 DNA: TGTGCCAGCAGCCCTTTTAAGAAGTATGGCTACACCTTC.

The count of this clone is one. The chain links TRBV18 to TRBJ1-1, with unresolved D. The CDR3 length is 13 residues. The ends were cut back, 10 bases at V and 1 base at J, with 13 bases in the middle. Per the germline V gene, CDR1 is KGHSH and CDR2 is LQKENI. The CDR3 nucleotides are TGTGCCACCCAACCCAGTGGGAACACTGAAGCTTTCTTT. Translation: CATQPSGNTEAFF. The full variable domain, in which reference TRBV18 and TRBJ1-1 provide the parts outside the CDR3, is NAGVMQNPRHLVRRRGQEARLRCSPMKGHSHVYWYRQLPEEGLKFMVYLQKENIIDESGMPKERFSAEFPKEGPSILRIQQVVRGDSAAYFCATQPSGNTEAFFGQGTRLTVV.

V gene TRBV29-1 combines with J gene TRBJ2-7; D not certain. Germline V CDR1 and CDR2: SQVTM, ANQGSEA. V dropped 3 bases and J dropped 3 bases, with 6 bases sitting between them. There are 11 residues in the CDR3. The DNA for the CDR3 is TGCAGCGTTGATTCGGGCTACGAGCAGTACTTC. Its translation is CSVDSGYEQYF.

A note on this clone: The same CDR3 arises from other DNA sequences in this sample as well. In DNA form, the CDR3 reads TGTGCCAGCAGCTTAGCCTCCGGAGCCTCCTACGAGCAGTACTTC. This translates into CASSLASGASYEQYF. The chain joins TRBV7-2 to TRBJ2-7; the D is unclear. The V and J ends lost 0 bases and 0 bases respectively, with 9 bases between them. Germline V gene data show CDR1 as SGHTA and CDR2 as FQGNSA. This CDR3 has 15 amino acids.

The rearrangement joins TRBV6-1 to TRBJ1-2; D gene unclear. The CDR3 extends over 13 amino acids. V lost 2 bases and J lost 4, with 8 bases in between. Germline loops: CDR1 MNHNS, CDR2 SASEGT. This chain's CDR3 is CASSESGIYGYTF. In DNA, the CDR3 is TGTGCCAGCAGTGAATCGGGGATCTATGGCTACACCTTC.

The chain carries TRBV28 and TRBJ1-1; D is unclear. The CDR3 covers 14 residues. Germline CDR1 reads MDHEN; CDR2 reads SYDVKM. V lost 3 bases and J 2 bases, leaving 10 bases between the germline ends. The CDR3 spells CASSFRGYNTEAFF. CDR3 sequence (DNA): TGTGCCAGCAGTTTTAGAGGATACAACACTGAAGCTTTCTTT.

V and J are TRBV27 and TRBJ2-5; D is perhaps TRBD1 or TRBD2 (6 bases each). The CDR3 runs to 15 residues. V was shortened by 2 bases and J by 4 bases, with 14 bases between the two germline ends. From germline, CDR1 is MNHEY and CDR2 SMNVEV (reference sequence). CDR3 DNA sequence: TGTGCCAGCAGTTTAATGGGGGGCCTTGGAGAGACCCAGTACTTC. Translation: CASSLMGGLGETQYF.

The chain uses TRBV5-4 and TRBJ2-3; TRBD2 is a possible D gene (5 bases). The CDR3 is 15 residues long. Trimming pared 0 bases from V and 6 bases from J, leaving 14 bases between. Germline loops: CDR1 SGHNT, CDR2 YYREEE (reference sequence). This CDR3 is CASSLGAGPRDTQYF. CDR3 sequence (DNA): TGTGCCAGCAGCTTGGGGGCGGGTCCCAGGGATACGCAGTATTTT.

This clone appeared a few times. The chain employs TRBV6-6 and TRBJ1-5; TRBD1 matches at 8 bases. The CDR3 has 17 amino acids. Losses at the gene ends were 5 bases for V and 2 bases for J; bases not matched to a gene: 11. The germline gives CDR1 MNHNY, CDR2 SVGAGI (reference sequence). Here the CDR3 reads CASSPGQGVSGNQPQHF. In nucleotides, the CDR3 is TGTGCCAGCAGTCCCGGACAGGGCGTTAGTGGCAATCAGCCCCAGCATTTT.

The gene calls are TRBV28 and TRBJ1-2; no clear D. Deletions cut 8 bases from V and 2 bases from J, with 6 bases between. The CDR3 covers 11 residues. Germline V lookup: CDR1 MDHEN, CDR2 SYDVKM. The CDR3 bases are TGTGCCAGCGGTCAGAACTATGGCTACACCTTC. Amino acids: CASGQNYGYTF.

This clone was observed a single time. V and J are TRBV27 and TRBJ2-3; TRBD1 aligns across 11 bases. Germline CDR1 MNHEY, CDR2 SMNVEV (reference sequence). Trimming at V came to 6 bases and at J to 4 bases, leaving 9 bases not matched to a gene. This CDR3 is built from 16 residues. The CDR3 nucleotides are TGTGCCAGCAGCCGACCGGGACAGGGGGTAGCAGATACGCAGTATTTT. This encodes CASSRPGQGVADTQYF.

The rearrangement joins TRBV18 to TRBJ1-1; the match to TRBD1 covers 8 bases. Germline CDR1 KGHSH, CDR2 LQKENI. Trimming removed 2 bases from V and 4 bases from J; junction bases left unmatched: 9. The CDR3 spans 16 residues. The CDR3, as DNA: TGTGCCAGCTCACCATCAGGGGGCGCTTGGAGCACTGAAGCTTTCTTT. Amino acid sequence: CASSPSGGAWSTEAFF.